The source of this TCR beta chain is a study of cytomegalovirus exposure and HLA in healthy donors. Study details: As an earlier analysis found, about 200 million T cells yielded about 120 million unique TCR beta sequences.

Overall study results and limits: An analysis that was carried out later associated about 17,000 TCR beta sequences with HLA alleles at 0.05 false discovery rate.

Germline assignment: CDR1 MNHEY and CDR2 SVGAGI. Trimming took 6 bases from V and 7 from J; bases not matched to a gene: 10. The CDR3 is made up of 14 amino acids. Details on this clone: The target antigen is unknown.

The PCR made use of 60 Vbeta and 13 Jbeta primers. The method was immunoSEQ multiplex PCR; TCRdb's version includes in-frame clones alone and lacks a portion of them. The sample includes approximately 200,000 clones, 70% to 90% of them seen just once. This clonotype was obtained from a woman in her forties or fifties in good health and CMV-seronegative. V and J are TRBV6-5 and TRBJ1-2; 8 positions agree with TRBD1. The sample comprised PBMCs. The CDR3 region has the DNA TGTGCCAGCAGCCGGTCGACAGGGGAGCGTGGCTACACCTTC. Its protein product is CASSRSTGERGYTF.